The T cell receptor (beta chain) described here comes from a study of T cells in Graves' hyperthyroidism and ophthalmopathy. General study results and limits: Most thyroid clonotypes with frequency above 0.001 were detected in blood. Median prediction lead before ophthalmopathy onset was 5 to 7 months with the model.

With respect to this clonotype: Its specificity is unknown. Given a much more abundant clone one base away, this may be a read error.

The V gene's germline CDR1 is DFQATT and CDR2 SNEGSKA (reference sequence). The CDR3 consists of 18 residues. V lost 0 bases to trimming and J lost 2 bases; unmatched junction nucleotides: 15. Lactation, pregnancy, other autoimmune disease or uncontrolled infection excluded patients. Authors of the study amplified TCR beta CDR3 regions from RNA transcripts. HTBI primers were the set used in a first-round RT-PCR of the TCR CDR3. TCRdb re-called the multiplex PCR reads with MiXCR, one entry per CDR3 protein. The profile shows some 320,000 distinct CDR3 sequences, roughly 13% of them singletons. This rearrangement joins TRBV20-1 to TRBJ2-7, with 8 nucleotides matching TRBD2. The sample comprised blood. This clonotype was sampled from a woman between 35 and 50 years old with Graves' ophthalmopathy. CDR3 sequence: CSARDRGGGGTSTYEQYF. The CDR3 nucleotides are TGCAGTGCTAGAGATCGGGGGGGGGGGGGGACTTCAACCTACGAGCAGTACTTC.